This entry lists 13 T cell receptor beta chains sequenced from one sample in a study of blood T cell repertoires in COVID-19. This table comes from immunoSEQ multiplex PCR, and its TCRdb copy is limited to in-frame clones, with some not included. The data hold 100,000 to 150,000 clones, with nearly 90% observed a single time. Sequencing input: peripheral blood. The receptors derive from a woman of 80 years or more with acute or convalescent COVID-19.

The rearrangement links TRBV7-8 to TRBJ1-5; TRBD1 matches at 8 bases. Germline CDR1 reads SGHVS; CDR2 reads FQNEAQ. The CDR3 consists of 14 residues. J was trimmed by 2 bases and V by 6 bases; bases with no gene match: 3. The chain's CDR3 is CASSPDRGNQPQHF. CDR3 DNA sequence: TGTGCCAGCAGTCCGGACAGGGGCAATCAGCCCCAGCATTTT.

This clone was recorded a few times. The chain couples TRBV7-9 to TRBJ1-2; TRBD1 matches 8 bases. CDR1 SEHNR and CDR2 FQNEAQ come from the germline V gene (reference sequence). The CDR3 has 14 residues. J was trimmed by 5 bases and V by 3 bases; bases with no gene match: 5. The DNA for the CDR3 is TGTGCCAGCAGCTTGGTTGGGACAGGTTATGGCTACACCTTC. Translated: CASSLVGTGYGYTF.

The V and J genes are TRBV6-2 or TRBV6-3 and TRBJ1-2; 8 nucleotides match TRBD1. This CDR3 is built from 15 residues. V lost 0 bases to trimming and J lost 6 bases; unmatched junction nucleotides: 6. Germline V gene data show CDR1 as MNHEY and CDR2 as SVGEGT. This CDR3 is CASSYSPGQVDGYTF. CDR3 sequence (DNA): TGTGCCAGCAGTTACTCCCCGGGACAGGTAGATGGCTACACCTTC.

The count of this clone is one. The chain links TRBV19 to TRBJ1-1; perhaps TRBD1 as D (5 bases). Trimming removed 5 bases from V and 4 bases from J, with 11 bases in between. The CDR3 has 13 residues. Germline V gene lookup returns CDR1 LNHDA and CDR2 SQIVND (reference sequence). The CDR3 bases are TGTGCCAGTAGTGCAGGACACCTCACTGAAGCTTTCTTT. Residues: CASSAGHLTEAFF.

The chain links TRBV7-9 to TRBJ2-7; maybe TRBD1 (6 bases). This CDR3 contains 15 residues. Germline V gene data show CDR1 as SEHNR and CDR2 as FQNEAQ (reference sequence). The V end lost 4 bases, the J end lost 3 bases, and 16 bases lay between the germline ends. CDR3 nucleotides: TGTGCCAGCAGCTCCGCCCGTAGGGGGTTCTACGAGCAGTACTTC. Translating gives CASSSARRGFYEQYF.

V gene TRBV13 combines with J gene TRBJ2-7, with TRBD1 matching 12 bases. CDR1 and CDR2 (germline): PRHDT, FYEKMQ (reference sequence). This CDR3 comprises 15 residues. With V trimmed by 2 bases and J by 4 bases, 3 bases remained unmatched. The CDR3 loop is CASSLQGQGAYEQYF. The CDR3 bases are TGTGCCAGCAGCTTACAGGGACAGGGGGCTTACGAGCAGTACTTC.

The V gene is TRBV6-4, the J gene TRBJ2-3, with a tentative D call TRBD2 (7 bases). The CDR3 is made up of 13 amino acids. Deletions cut 8 bases from V and 8 bases from J, with 17 bases between. Germline V gene lookup returns CDR1 MRHNA and CDR2 SNTAGT. In nucleotides, the CDR3 is TGTGCCAGCCAGCGGGATAGGGGGTCTACGCAGTATTTT. It yields the protein CASQRDRGSTQYF.

The V and J genes are TRBV6-5 and TRBJ1-2; 7 bases agree with TRBD1. The trim removed 0 bases at V and 8 bases at J, leaving 6 bases unmatched. Per the germline V gene, CDR1 is MNHEY and CDR2 is SVGAGI. There are 14 residues in the CDR3. CDR3 sequence reads: CASSYSIGGEGYTF. Here the CDR3 DNA reads TGTGCCAGCAGTTACTCGATAGGGGGCGAAGGCTACACCTTC.

This clone was observed a handful of times. The V gene is TRBV3-1 (or the pseudogene TRBV3-2), the J gene TRBJ2-2, with 8 bases lining up with TRBD2. This CDR3 has 16 amino acids. V lost 4 bases and J lost 3; bases outside the gene matches: 7. In germline, CDR1 is LGHDT, CDR2 YNNKEL (reference sequence). CDR3 DNA: TGTGCCAGCAGCCTTCGACTAGCGAGTTACACCGGGGAGCTGTTTTTT. The encoded protein is CASSLRLASYTGELFF.

The chain carries TRBV9 and TRBJ2-7, with 12 bases matching TRBD1. This CDR3 is 15 amino acids long. The V and J ends lost 0 bases and 4 bases, in that order; junction bases with no gene match: 2. Germline loops: CDR1 SGDLS, CDR2 YYNGEE. CDR3 sequence: CASSVAGQGAYEQYF. The CDR3 nucleotides are TGTGCCAGCAGCGTAGCGGGACAGGGGGCTTACGAGCAGTACTTC.

The J gene is TRBJ1-6, the V gene TRBV29-1; 7 bases fit TRBD1. This CDR3 region has 18 residues. Trimming removed 7 bases from V and 9 bases from J; junction bases left unmatched: 24. The germline V gene has CDR1 SQVTM and CDR2 ANQGSEA. The CDR3: CSGKKGTVHPSFASPLHF. In nucleotides, the CDR3 is TGCAGCGGGAAAAAAGGGACAGTGCATCCGTCCTTCGCTTCACCCCTCCACTTT.

The chain employs TRBV20-1 and TRBJ1-2, with D possibly matching TRBD1 (6 bases). V was pared by 3 bases and J by 6 bases, with 17 bases between. The CDR3 covers 14 residues. Germline V gene data show CDR1 as DFQATT and CDR2 as SNEGSKA (reference sequence). CDR3 protein: CSASLPDRNNGYTF. CDR3 nucleotides: TGCAGTGCTAGTTTGCCAGACAGGAATAATGGCTACACCTTC.

V is TRBV11-3 and J is TRBJ2-1; perhaps TRBD2 as D (6 bases). CDR3 size: 17 residues. Trimming removed 8 bases at V and 3 bases at J, with 23 bases between. Per the germline V gene, CDR1 is SGHNT and CDR2 is YENEEA. CDR3 coding DNA: TGTGCCAGCCCCCCCCTAGAGGTAGTAGCGGACTACAATGAGCAGTTCTTC. It encodes CASPPLEVVADYNEQFF.